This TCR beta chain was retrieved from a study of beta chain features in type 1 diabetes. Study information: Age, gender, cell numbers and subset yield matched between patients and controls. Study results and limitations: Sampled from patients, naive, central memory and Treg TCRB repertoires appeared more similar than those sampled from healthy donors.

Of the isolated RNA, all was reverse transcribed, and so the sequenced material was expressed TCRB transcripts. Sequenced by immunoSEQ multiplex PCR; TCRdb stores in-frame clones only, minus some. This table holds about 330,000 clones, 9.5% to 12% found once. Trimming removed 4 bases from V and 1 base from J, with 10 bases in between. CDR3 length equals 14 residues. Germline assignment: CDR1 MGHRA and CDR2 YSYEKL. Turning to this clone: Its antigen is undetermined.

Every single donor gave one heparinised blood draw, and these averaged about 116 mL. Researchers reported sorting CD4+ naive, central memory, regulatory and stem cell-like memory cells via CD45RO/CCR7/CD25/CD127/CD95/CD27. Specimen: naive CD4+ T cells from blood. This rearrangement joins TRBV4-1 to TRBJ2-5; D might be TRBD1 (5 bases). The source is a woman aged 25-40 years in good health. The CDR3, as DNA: TGCGCCAGCAGCCCCAGACAGATCCAAGAGACCCAGTACTTC. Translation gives CASSPRQIQETQYF.